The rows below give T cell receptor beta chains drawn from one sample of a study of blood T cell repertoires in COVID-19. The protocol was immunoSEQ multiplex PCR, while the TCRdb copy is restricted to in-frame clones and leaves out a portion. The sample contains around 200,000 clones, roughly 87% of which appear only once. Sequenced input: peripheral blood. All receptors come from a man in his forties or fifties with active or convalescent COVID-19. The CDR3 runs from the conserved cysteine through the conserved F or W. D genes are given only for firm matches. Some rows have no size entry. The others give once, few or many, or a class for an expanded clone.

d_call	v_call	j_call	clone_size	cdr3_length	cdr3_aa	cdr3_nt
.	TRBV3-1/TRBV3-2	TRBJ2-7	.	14	CASSRSGSGYEQYF	TGTGCCAGCAGCCGCTCCGGTTCGGGCTACGAGCAGTACTTC
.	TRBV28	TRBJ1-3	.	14	CASSRSSSGNTIYF	TGTGCCAGCAGTAGAAGCTCCTCTGGAAACACCATATATTTT
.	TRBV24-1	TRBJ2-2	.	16	CATSDPGEGDTGELFF	TGTGCCACCAGTGATCCAGGGGAGGGCGACACCGGGGAGCTGTTTTTT
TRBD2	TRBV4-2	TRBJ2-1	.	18	CASSQQGEPGLARNEQFF	TGTGCCAGCAGCCAACAAGGCGAACCGGGACTAGCGAGGAATGAGCAGTTCTTC
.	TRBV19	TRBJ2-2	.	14	CASGGTPVDGELFF	TGTGCCAGTGGGGGGACCCCGGTCGACGGGGAGCTGTTTTTT
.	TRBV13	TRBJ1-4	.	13	CASSWQYNEKLFF	TGTGCCAGCAGCTGGCAGTATAATGAAAAACTGTTTTTT
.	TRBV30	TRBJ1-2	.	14	CAGGHRLKTKGYTF	TGTGCCGGAGGGCACCGCTTGAAGACTAAGGGCTACACCTTC
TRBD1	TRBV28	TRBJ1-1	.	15	CASRPQRTGNTEAFF	TGTGCCAGCAGACCTCAGAGGACAGGGAACACTGAAGCTTTCTTT
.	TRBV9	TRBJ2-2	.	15	CASSVSPGNTGELFF	TGTGCCAGCAGCGTGTCTCCGGGGAACACCGGGGAGCTGTTTTTT
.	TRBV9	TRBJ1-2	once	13	CASSSQSFYGYTF	TGTGCCAGCAGCTCTCAGTCCTTCTATGGCTACACCTTC
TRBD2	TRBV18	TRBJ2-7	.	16	CASSPRVAGGQYEQYF	TGTGCCAGCTCACCACGCGTAGCGGGGGGGCAGTACGAGCAGTACTTC
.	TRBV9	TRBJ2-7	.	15	CASSVSLGALREQYF	TGTGCCAGCAGCGTAAGTCTCGGTGCTTTACGCGAGCAGTACTTC
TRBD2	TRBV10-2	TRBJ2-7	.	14	CASQGEGLAYEQYF	TGCGCCAGTCAGGGGGAGGGACTAGCTTACGAGCAGTACTTC
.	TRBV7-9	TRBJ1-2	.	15	CASSPSMESSYGYTF	TGTGCCAGCAGCCCCAGCATGGAGAGCAGCTATGGCTACACCTTC
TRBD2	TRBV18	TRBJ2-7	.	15	CASSPGGTSGYEQYF	TGTGCCAGCTCACCGGGAGGAACTAGCGGCTACGAGCAGTACTTC
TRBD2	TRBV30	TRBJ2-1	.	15	CAWSPSGGGGNEQFF	TGTGCCTGGAGTCCCTCCGGCGGGGGGGGTAATGAGCAGTTCTTC
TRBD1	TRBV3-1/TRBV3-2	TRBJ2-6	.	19	CASSQFGDTGAAGANVLTF	TGTGCCAGCAGCCAGTTCGGGGACACAGGGGCTGCTGGGGCCAACGTCCTGACTTTC
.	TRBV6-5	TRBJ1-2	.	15	CASSYVPDSPYGYTF	TGTGCCAGCAGTTACGTTCCGGACAGCCCCTATGGCTACACCTTC
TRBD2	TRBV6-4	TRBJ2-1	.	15	CASGQMGGGYNEQFF	TGTGCCAGCGGCCAGATGGGGGGGGGCTACAATGAGCAGTTCTTC
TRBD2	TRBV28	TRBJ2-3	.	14	CASSASGSTDTQYF	TGTGCCTCATCGGCTAGCGGTAGCACAGATACGCAGTATTTT
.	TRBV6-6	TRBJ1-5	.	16	CASSSRWGGLDQPQHF	TGTGCCAGCAGTTCCCGCTGGGGGGGATTGGATCAGCCCCAGCATTTT
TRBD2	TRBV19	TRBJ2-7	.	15	CASRLAGGPTYEQYF	TGTGCCAGTAGGTTAGCGGGAGGACCTACCTACGAGCAGTACTTC
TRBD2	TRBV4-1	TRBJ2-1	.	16	CASSRSGTSGWDEQFF	TGCGCCAGCAGCCGCTCCGGGACTAGCGGGTGGGATGAGCAGTTCTTC
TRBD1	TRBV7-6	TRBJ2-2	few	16	CASSLPRGTGAGELFF	TGTGCCAGCAGCTTGCCTCGGGGCACAGGGGCCGGGGAGCTGTTTTTT
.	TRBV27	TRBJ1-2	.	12	CASSSQGRGYTF	TGTGCCAGCAGTTCACAGGGACGCGGCTACACCTTC
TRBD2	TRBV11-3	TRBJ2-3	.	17	CASSLGLREASTDTQYF	TGTGCCAGCAGCTTAGGACTCCGGGAGGCTAGCACAGATACGCAGTATTTT
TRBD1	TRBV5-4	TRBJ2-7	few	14	CASSLKTGGYEQYF	TGTGCCAGCAGCTTGAAGACAGGGGGCTACGAGCAGTACTTC
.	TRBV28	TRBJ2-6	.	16	CASSRSGAGGANVLTF	TGTGCCAGTTCTAGGTCAGGGGCCGGTGGGGCCAACGTCCTGACTTTC
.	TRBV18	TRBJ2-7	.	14	CASSPEQGPNEQYF	TGTGCCAGCTCACCAGAACAGGGTCCCAACGAGCAGTACTTC
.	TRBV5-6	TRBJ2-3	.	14	CASSLGLGADTQYF	TGTGCCAGCAGCTTGGGGCTCGGGGCAGATACGCAGTATTTT
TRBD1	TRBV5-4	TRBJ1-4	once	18	CASSSSPGQRGTNEKLFF	TGTGCCAGCAGCTCCTCCCCGGGACAGCGAGGAACTAATGAAAAACTGTTTTTT
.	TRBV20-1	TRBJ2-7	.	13	CSASPRQLYEQYF	TGCAGTGCTAGTCCTCGACAGCTCTACGAGCAGTACTTC
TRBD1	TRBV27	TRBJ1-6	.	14	CASSAGTVSSPLHF	TGTGCCAGCAGTGCCGGGACAGTGTCTTCACCCCTCCACTTT
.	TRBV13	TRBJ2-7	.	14	CASSFSGTEVEQYF	TGTGCCAGCAGCTTTAGCGGGACAGAGGTCGAGCAGTACTTC
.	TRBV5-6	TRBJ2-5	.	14	CASSGGTVQETQYF	TGTGCCAGCAGCGGCGGGACCGTCCAAGAGACCCAGTACTTC
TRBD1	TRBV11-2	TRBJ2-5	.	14	CASSFRQGGETQYF	TGTGCCAGCAGCTTCAGACAGGGTGGAGAGACCCAGTACTTC
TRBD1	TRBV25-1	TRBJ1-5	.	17	CASSDSPDRGSHQPQHF	TGTGCCAGCAGTGACTCTCCCGACAGGGGGAGTCATCAGCCCCAGCATTTT
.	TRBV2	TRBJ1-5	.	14	CASRSGVSNQPQHF	TGTGCCAGCAGATCAGGGGTTAGCAATCAGCCCCAGCATTTT
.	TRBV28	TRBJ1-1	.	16	CASSPHPRGGHTEAFF	TGTGCCAGCAGCCCACACCCCCGGGGTGGTCACACTGAAGCTTTCTTT
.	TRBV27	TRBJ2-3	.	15	CASSLGTFSTDTQYF	TGTGCCAGCAGTCTCGGGACTTTTAGCACAGATACGCAGTATTTT
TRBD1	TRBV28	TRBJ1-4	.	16	CASRWSRGLGNEKLFF	TGTGCCAGCAGATGGAGCAGGGGGCTCGGTAATGAAAAACTGTTTTTT
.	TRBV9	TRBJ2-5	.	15	CASSSRGGTEETQYF	TGTGCCAGCAGCTCCAGAGGGGGTACGGAAGAGACCCAGTACTTC
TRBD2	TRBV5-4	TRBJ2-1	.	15	CASSLATSGINEQFF	TGTGCCAGCAGCTTGGCGACTAGCGGGATCAATGAGCAGTTCTTC
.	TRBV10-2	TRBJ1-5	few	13	CASSRSYGGPQHF	TGCGCCAGCAGTCGGTCCTACGGGGGGCCCCAGCATTTT
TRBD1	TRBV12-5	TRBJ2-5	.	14	CASGSGTAQETQYF	TGTGCTAGTGGTTCAGGGACAGCCCAAGAGACCCAGTACTTC
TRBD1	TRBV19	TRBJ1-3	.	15	CASSLQGAPGNTIYF	TGTGCCAGTAGTCTACAGGGGGCTCCTGGAAACACCATATATTTT
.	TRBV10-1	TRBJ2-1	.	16	CASSESAQGGYNEQFF	TGCGCCAGCAGTGAGTCGGCACAGGGGGGGTACAATGAGCAGTTCTTC
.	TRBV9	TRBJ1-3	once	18	CASSVGGERISRGNTIYF	TGTGCCAGCAGCGTAGGCGGTGAACGGATAAGTCGCGGAAACACCATATATTTT
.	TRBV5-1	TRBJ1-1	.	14	CASSLESTGLVAFF	TGCGCCAGCAGCTTGGAATCCACAGGGCTGGTAGCTTTCTTT
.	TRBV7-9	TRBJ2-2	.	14	CASSLSLATGELFF	TGTGCCAGCAGCTTAAGCCTAGCGACCGGGGAGCTGTTTTTT
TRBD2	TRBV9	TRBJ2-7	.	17	CASSVGSPSGSPYEQYF	TGTGCCAGCAGCGTAGGATCGCCTAGCGGGAGTCCCTACGAGCAGTACTTC
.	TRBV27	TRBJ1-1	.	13	CASRDSMNTEAFF	TGTGCCAGCAGGGACAGCATGAACACTGAAGCTTTCTTT